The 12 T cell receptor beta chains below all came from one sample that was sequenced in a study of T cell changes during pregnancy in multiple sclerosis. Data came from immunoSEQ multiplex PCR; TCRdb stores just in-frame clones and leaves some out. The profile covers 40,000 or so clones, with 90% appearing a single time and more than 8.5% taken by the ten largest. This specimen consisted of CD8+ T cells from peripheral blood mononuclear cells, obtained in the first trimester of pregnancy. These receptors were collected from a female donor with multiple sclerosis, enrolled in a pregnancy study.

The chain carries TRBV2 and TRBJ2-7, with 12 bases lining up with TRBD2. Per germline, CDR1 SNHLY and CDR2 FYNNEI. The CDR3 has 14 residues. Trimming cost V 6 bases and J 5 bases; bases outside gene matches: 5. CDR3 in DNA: TGTGCCAGCAGGGGACTAGCGGGTTCAGACGAGCAGTACTTC. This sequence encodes CASRGLAGSDEQYF. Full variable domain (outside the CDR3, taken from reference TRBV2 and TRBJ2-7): EPEVTQTPSHQVTQMGQEVILRCVPISNHLYFYWYRQILGQKVEFLVSFYNNEISEKSEIFDDQFSVERPDGSNFTLKIRSTKLEDSAMYFCASRGLAGSDEQYFGPGTRLTVT.

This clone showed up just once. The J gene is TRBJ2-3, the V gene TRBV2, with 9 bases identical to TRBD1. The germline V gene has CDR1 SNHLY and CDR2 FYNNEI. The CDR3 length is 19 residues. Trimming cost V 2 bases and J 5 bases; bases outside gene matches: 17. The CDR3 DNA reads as TGTGCCAGCAGTGAAACCACACCGGGACAGGGCTCGATTAGAGATACGCAGTATTTT. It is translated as CASSETTPGQGSIRDTQYF.

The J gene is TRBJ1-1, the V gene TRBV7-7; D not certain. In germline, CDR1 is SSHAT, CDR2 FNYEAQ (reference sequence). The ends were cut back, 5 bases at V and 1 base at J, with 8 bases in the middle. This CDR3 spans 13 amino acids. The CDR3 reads CASSSGWNTEAFF. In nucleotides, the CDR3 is TGTGCCAGCAGCAGCGGATGGAACACTGAAGCTTTCTTT.

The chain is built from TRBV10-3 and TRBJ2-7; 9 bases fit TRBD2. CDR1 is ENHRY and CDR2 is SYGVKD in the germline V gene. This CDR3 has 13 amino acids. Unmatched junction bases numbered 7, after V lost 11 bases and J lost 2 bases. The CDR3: CASDAGGAYEQYF. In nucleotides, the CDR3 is TGTGCCTCGGACGCGGGGGGGGCCTACGAGCAGTACTTC.

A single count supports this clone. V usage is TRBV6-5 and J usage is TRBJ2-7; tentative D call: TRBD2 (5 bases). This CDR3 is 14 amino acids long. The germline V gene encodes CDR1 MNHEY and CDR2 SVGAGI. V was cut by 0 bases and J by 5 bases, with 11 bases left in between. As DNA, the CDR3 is TGTGCCAGCAGTTACTCCGGGGTCGGGGACGAGCAGTACTTC. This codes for CASSYSGVGDEQYF.

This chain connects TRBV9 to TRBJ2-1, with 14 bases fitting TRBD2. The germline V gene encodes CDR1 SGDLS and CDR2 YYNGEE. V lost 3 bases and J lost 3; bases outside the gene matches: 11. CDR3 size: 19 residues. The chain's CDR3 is CASSATSGRVILGYNEQFF. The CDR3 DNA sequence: TGTGCCAGCAGCGCGACTAGCGGGAGGGTTATTTTAGGCTACAATGAGCAGTTCTTC. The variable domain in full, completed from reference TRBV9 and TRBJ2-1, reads DSGVTQTPKHLITATGQRVTLRCSPRSGDLSVYWYQQSLDQGLQFLIQYYNGEERAKGNILERFSAQQFPDLHSELNLSSLELGDSALYFCASSATSGRVILGYNEQFFGPGTRLTVL.

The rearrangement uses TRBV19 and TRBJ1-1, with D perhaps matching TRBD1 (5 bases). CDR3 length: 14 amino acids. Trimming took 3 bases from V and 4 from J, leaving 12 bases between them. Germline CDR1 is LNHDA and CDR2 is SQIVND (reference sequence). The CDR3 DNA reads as TGTGCCAGTAGTATCGGGGGGTTACGCACTGAAGCTTTCTTT. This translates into CASSIGGLRTEAFF.

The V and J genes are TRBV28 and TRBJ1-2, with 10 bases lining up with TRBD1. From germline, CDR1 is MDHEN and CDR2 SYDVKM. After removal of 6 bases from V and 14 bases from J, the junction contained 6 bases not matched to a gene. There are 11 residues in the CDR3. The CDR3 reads CASRRGQGWTF. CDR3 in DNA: TGTGCCAGCAGGAGGGGACAGGGGTGGACCTTC.

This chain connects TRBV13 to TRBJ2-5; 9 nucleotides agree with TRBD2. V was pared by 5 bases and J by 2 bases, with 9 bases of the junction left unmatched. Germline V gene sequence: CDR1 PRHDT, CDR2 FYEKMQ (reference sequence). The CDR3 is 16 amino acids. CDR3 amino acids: CASSPGGAGGQETQYF. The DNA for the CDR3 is TGTGCCAGCAGCCCGGGAGGAGCGGGGGGACAAGAGACCCAGTACTTC. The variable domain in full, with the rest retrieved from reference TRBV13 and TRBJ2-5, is AAGVIQSPRHLIKEKRETATLKCYPIPRHDTVYWYQQGPGQDPQFLISFYEKMQSDKGSIPDRFSAQQFSDYHSELNMSSLELGDSALYFCASSPGGAGGQETQYFGPGTRLLVL.

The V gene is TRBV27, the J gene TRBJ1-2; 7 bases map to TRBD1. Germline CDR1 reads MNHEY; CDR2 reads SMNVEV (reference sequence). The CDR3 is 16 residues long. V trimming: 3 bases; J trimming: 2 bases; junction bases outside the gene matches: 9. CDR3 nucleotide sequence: TGTGCCAGCAGTTTCGCAGGGGGTAGTTTCAACTATGGCTACACCTTC. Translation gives CASSFAGGSFNYGYTF.

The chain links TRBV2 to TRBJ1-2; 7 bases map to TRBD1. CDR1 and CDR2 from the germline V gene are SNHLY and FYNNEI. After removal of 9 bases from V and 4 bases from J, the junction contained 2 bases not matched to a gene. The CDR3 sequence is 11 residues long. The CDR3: CARGQLYGYTF. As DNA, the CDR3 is TGTGCCAGGGGACAGCTCTATGGCTACACCTTC. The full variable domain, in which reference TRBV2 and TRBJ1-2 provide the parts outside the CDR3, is EPEVTQTPSHQVTQMGQEVILRCVPISNHLYFYWYRQILGQKVEFLVSFYNNEISEKSEIFDDQFSVERPDGSNFTLKIRSTKLEDSAMYFCARGQLYGYTFGSGTRLTVV.

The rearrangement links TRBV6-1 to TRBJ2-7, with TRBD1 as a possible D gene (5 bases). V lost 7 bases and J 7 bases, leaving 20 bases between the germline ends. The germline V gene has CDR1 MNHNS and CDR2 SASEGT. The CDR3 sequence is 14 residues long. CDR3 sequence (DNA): TGTGCCAGCAAAGGGGTTGGCGCTCCTACGGAGCAGTACTTC. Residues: CASKGVGAPTEQYF.